The 3 T cell receptor beta chains in this list originate from one sample, sequenced in a study of cytomegalovirus exposure and HLA in healthy donors. PCR primers comprised 60 Vbeta and 13 Jbeta primers. Data came from immunoSEQ multiplex PCR; TCRdb stores just in-frame clones and leaves some out. Of about 110,000 clones detected, 83% appear once; the ten largest clones hold roughly 6%. The specimen was PBMCs. Every receptor here comes from a man in his late teens or twenties in good health and CMV-seronegative.

This clone was counted a few times. The chain links TRBV27 to TRBJ1-1; maybe TRBD1 (6 bases). CDR3 length: 15 residues. Germline V lookup: CDR1 MNHEY, CDR2 SMNVEV (reference sequence). V shed 3 bases and J shed 1 base, with 12 bases lying between them. The CDR3 is CASSFIQGRNTEAFF. Here the CDR3 DNA reads TGTGCCAGCAGTTTTATCCAGGGGAGGAACACTGAAGCTTTCTTT.

As to this clone: Mismatch with germline at one junction end may stem from a read error. The genes are TRBV29-1 and TRBJ1-3; D gene uncertain. In germline, CDR1 is SQVTM, CDR2 ANQGSEA. The CDR3 extends over 15 amino acids. The CDR3 DNA is TGCAGCGTTGGCATGCGGTTTAGCTCTGGAAACACCGTATATTTT. The encoded protein is CSVGMRFSSGNTVYF.

This clone was recorded a few times. The CDR3 loop reads CSAIFGEQYF. As DNA, the CDR3 is TGCAGTGCTATATTCGGCGAGCAGTACTTC. V gene TRBV20-1 combines with J gene TRBJ2-7; D is undetermined. The CDR3 has 10 residues. Germline CDR1 reads DFQATT; CDR2 reads SNEGSKA (reference sequence). V lost 4 bases and J 6 bases, leaving 7 bases between the germline ends.